The 24 T cell receptor beta chains below were found in one sample sequenced in a study of beta chain features in type 1 diabetes. Expressed TCRB transcripts were sequenced, since all the RNA that had been isolated was reverse transcribed. Sequencing was performed with immunoSEQ multiplex PCR; in TCRdb, only in-frame clones are kept and a portion is missing. In the table there are over 700,000 clones, roughly 15% of which are singletons. The sequenced sample consisted of naive CD4+ T cells from blood. Receptors originate from a woman between 18 and 29 years old in good health.

This clone was counted between two and nine times. The chain joins TRBV29-1 to TRBJ2-1; tentatively, D is TRBD2 (7 bases). In germline, CDR1 is SQVTM, CDR2 ANQGSEA. CDR3 size: 13 residues. V was pared by 6 bases and J by 6 bases, with 15 bases between. The CDR3 sequence: CSVAGAGANEQFF. CDR3 DNA sequence: TGCAGCGTGGCAGGGGCGGGGGCCAATGAGCAGTTCTTC.

The V gene is TRBV2, the J gene TRBJ2-1; tentative D call: TRBD1 (5 bases). Between the trimmed V and J ends, which lost 7 bases and 0 bases, there was a span of 10 bases. This CDR3 comprises 14 residues. Germline V gene sequence: CDR1 SNHLY, CDR2 FYNNEI. The CDR3 DNA is TGTGCCAGCATTCAGGGTGGCTCCTACAATGAGCAGTTCTTC. Translated: CASIQGGSYNEQFF.

This chain uses TRBV11-1 with TRBJ2-5, with D perhaps being TRBD1 or TRBD2 (5 bases each). The CDR3 has 15 amino acids. Trimming pared 2 bases from V and 5 bases from J, leaving 15 bases between. Germline CDR1 reads SGHAT; CDR2 reads FQDESV (reference sequence). The CDR3 here is CASSLPGPHMETQYF. In nucleotides, the CDR3 is TGTGCCAGCAGCTTACCGGGACCCCATATGGAGACCCAGTACTTC.

The rearrangement joins TRBV5-4 to TRBJ2-3; 8 bases are shared with TRBD1. The junction had 10 bases not matched to a gene; V was cut back by 10 bases and J by 3 bases. Germline loops: CDR1 SGHNT, CDR2 YYREEE (reference sequence). This CDR3 spans 14 amino acids. DNA for the CDR3: TGTGCCTGCACCACCGACAGGGGAACAGATACGCAGTATTTT. Translating it yields CACTTDRGTDTQYF.

This chain uses TRBV5-6 with TRBJ2-5, with no clear D. The V gene lost 2 bases and the J gene lost 7 bases, with 18 bases spanning the gap. The CDR3 loop spans 15 amino acids. Germline CDR1 reads SGHDT; CDR2 reads YYEEEE. CDR3 loop: CASSFLPQSEWTQYF. CDR3 DNA: TGTGCCAGCAGCTTTTTACCCCAATCCGAATGGACCCAGTACTTC.

The gene calls are TRBV7-9 and TRBJ2-3, with TRBD2 identical over 8 bases. The CDR3 runs to 16 residues. Germline values: CDR1 SEHNR, CDR2 FQNEAQ (reference sequence). Trimming took 2 bases from V and 3 from J; bases not matched to a gene: 7. The DNA of the CDR3 is TGTGCCAGCAGCTTATCCGATAGCGGGATTACAGATACGCAGTATTTT. Protein product: CASSLSDSGITDTQYF.

This clone was detected a few times. The rearrangement uses TRBV6-6 and TRBJ2-3, with no clear D. V gave up 4 bases and J gave up 3 bases, with 8 bases separating them. This CDR3 contains 13 residues. Germline loops: CDR1 MNHNY, CDR2 SVGAGI (reference sequence). CDR3 protein: CASSWISTDTQYF. In nucleotides, the CDR3 is TGTGCCAGCAGTTGGATTAGTACAGATACGCAGTATTTT.

This chain links TRBV19 with TRBJ1-1; D is perhaps TRBD1 (5 bases). The CDR3 runs 16 residues. Germline V gene data show CDR1 as LNHDA and CDR2 as SQIVND (reference sequence). V was pared by 7 bases and J by 4 bases, with 22 bases between. The CDR3 reads CASNPPGRGSLTEAFF. CDR3 bases: TGTGCCAGTAACCCCCCAGGGAGAGGTTCCCTCACTGAAGCTTTCTTT.

This chain connects TRBV10-3 to TRBJ2-1; 11 positions match TRBD2. The germline V gene encodes CDR1 ENHRY and CDR2 SYGVKD. This CDR3 has 16 amino acids. V lost 6 bases and J lost 4; bases outside the gene matches: 8. CDR3 nucleotide sequence: TGTGCCATCAGCACCCCCCTAGCGGGGGGATACAATGAGCAGTTCTTC. Translated, it gives CAISTPLAGGYNEQFF.

This clone turned up a few times. The V gene is TRBV6-1, the J gene TRBJ1-2, with 7 bases identical to TRBD1. Trimming at V came to 6 bases and at J to 4 bases, leaving 5 bases not matched to a gene. This CDR3 comprises 13 residues. Germline loops: CDR1 MNHNS, CDR2 SASEGT. The CDR3: CASSSDRVYGYTF. The CDR3 nucleotides are TGTGCCAGCAGCAGCGACAGGGTCTATGGCTACACCTTC.

This clone showed up just a few times. The V and J genes are TRBV11-1 and TRBJ2-4; D is unresolved. The V and J ends lost 4 bases and 5 bases respectively, with 15 bases between them. The CDR3 is 15 amino acids. Germline values: CDR1 SGHAT, CDR2 FQDESV (reference sequence). CDR3 nucleotides: TGTGCCAGCAGCTCAACGGGTTACTACCAAAACATTCAGTACTTC. It translates to CASSSTGYYQNIQYF.

DNA for the CDR3: TGTGCCAGCAGCCAAACAGGGGGCCTTGGCTACACCTTC. It codes for CASSQTGGLGYTF. The chain carries TRBV7-2 and TRBJ1-2; 9 nucleotides agree with TRBD1. Losses at the gene ends were 5 bases for V and 7 bases for J; bases not matched to a gene: 5. CDR3 length: 13 amino acids. Germline values: CDR1 SGHTA, CDR2 FQGNSA.

V is TRBV4-3 and J is TRBJ1-2; TRBD1 matches 7 bases. The junction had 11 bases not matched to a gene; V was cut back by 0 bases and J by 4 bases. The CDR3 covers 17 residues. Germline lookup yields CDR1 LGHNA and CDR2 YSLEER. In DNA, the CDR3 is TGCGCCAGCAGCCAAGATTGGCCTAGAGGGGGCGGCTATGGCTACACCTTC. Translation gives CASSQDWPRGGGYGYTF.

CDR3 coding DNA: TGCGCCAGCAGCCCGCGCGGACAGGGTAATCCCGGGGAGCTGTTTTTT. Protein: CASSPRGQGNPGELFF. V and J are TRBV5-1 and TRBJ2-2, with 8 positions matching TRBD1. The CDR3 contains 16 residues. Trimming took 4 bases from V and 6 from J; bases not matched to a gene: 11. Germline V CDR1 and CDR2: SGHRS, YFSETQ.

A few counts support this clone. The chain joins TRBV28 to TRBJ2-7; 9 bases agree with TRBD2. This CDR3 comprises 15 residues. CDR1 is MDHEN, CDR2 SYDVKM, per germline. V lost 1 base to trimming and J lost 3 bases; unmatched junction nucleotides: 4. CDR3 residues: CASSLLAGGIYEQYF. The CDR3 DNA reads as TGTGCCAGCAGTTTATTGGCGGGAGGGATCTACGAGCAGTACTTC.

The chain recombines TRBV27 with TRBJ1-2; D not certain. The V and J ends lost 6 bases and 0 bases respectively, with 23 bases between them. Per the germline V gene, CDR1 is MNHEY and CDR2 is SMNVEV (reference sequence). The CDR3 extends over 18 amino acids. CDR3 amino acids: CASRAATGNKNSNYGYTF. The CDR3 nucleotides read TGTGCCAGCAGGGCCGCGACGGGTAACAAGAACTCTAACTATGGCTACACCTTC.

This clone was counted between two and nine times. The rearrangement uses TRBV14 and TRBJ1-1; 7 bases agree with TRBD1. Trimming cost V 1 base and J 5 bases; bases outside gene matches: 10. CDR1 and CDR2 from the germline V gene are SGHDN and FVKESK. This CDR3 is built from 16 residues. DNA for the CDR3: TGTGCCAGCAGCCAAGGGACGACAGGGTTGGTTACTGAAGCTTTCTTT. It codes for CASSQGTTGLVTEAFF.

The chain joins TRBV28 to TRBJ2-7; D remains ambiguous. V was trimmed by 8 bases and J by 5 bases, leaving 4 bases between them. The CDR3 extends over 9 amino acids. CDR1 is MDHEN, CDR2 SYDVKM, per germline. In DNA form, the CDR3 reads TGTGCCAGCGAGGACGAGCAGTACTTC. Translated, it gives CASEDEQYF.

The table lists this clone with a few counts. Its ends do not fully match the called genes, so a read error is possible. The chain carries TRBV10-3 and TRBJ2-1, with a possible D match to TRBD2 (6 bases). CDR1 is ENHRY, CDR2 SYGVKD, per germline. The CDR3 covers 15 residues. In DNA, the CDR3 is TGTGCCACCAGTACCGGACTACCATCCTACAATGAGCAGTTCTTC. Translating gives CATSTGLPSYNEQFF.

The chain uses TRBV4-3 and TRBJ1-2; 8 nucleotides align to TRBD1. CDR1 and CDR2 (germline): LGHNA, YSLEER. The CDR3 length is 16 residues. Losses at the gene ends were 1 base for V and 4 bases for J; bases not matched to a gene: 8. CDR3 nucleotide sequence: TGCGCCAGCAGCCAAGGTCGGGGGACAGGAGTCTATGGCTACACCTTC. Translated, it gives CASSQGRGTGVYGYTF.

The J gene is TRBJ2-5, the V gene TRBV4-3; 11 nucleotides match TRBD2. The CDR3 spans 17 residues. Germline V gives CDR1 LGHNA, CDR2 YSLEER. J was trimmed by 4 bases and V by 1 base; bases with no gene match: 8. CDR3 nucleotides: TGCGCCAGCAGCCAAGCGGGGCTAGCGGGAGGACGAGAGACCCAGTACTTC. Amino acids: CASSQAGLAGGRETQYF.

The chain combines TRBV9 with TRBJ2-7; the match to TRBD2 covers 9 bases. The CDR3 has 14 residues. Trimming at V came to 0 bases and at J to 2 bases, leaving 0 bases not matched to a gene. Germline V lookup: CDR1 SGDLS, CDR2 YYNGEE. The CDR3 nucleotides read TGTGCCAGCAGCGTAGCTAGCGGGACCTACGAGCAGTACTTC. Translation gives CASSVASGTYEQYF.

The chain has TRBV28 and TRBJ2-7, with D maybe TRBD2 (5 bases). Germline V gives CDR1 MDHEN, CDR2 SYDVKM. The CDR3 has 14 residues. Trimming cost V 2 bases and J 10 bases, with 18 bases left between them. CDR3: CASSLPTTSWEQYF. The CDR3 coding sequence is TGTGCCAGCAGTTTACCCACAACTAGTTGGGAACAGTACTTC. Full variable domain (remainder filled in from reference TRBV28 and TRBJ2-7): DVKVTQSSRYLVKRTGEKVFLECVQDMDHENMFWYRQDPGLGLRLIYFSYDVKMKEKGDIPEGYSVSREKKERFSLILESASTNQTSMYLCASSLPTTSWEQYFGPGTRLTVT.

This clone turned up a few times. V is TRBV5-1 and J is TRBJ2-1, with 7 bases matching TRBD2. CDR3 length equals 14 residues. Germline CDR1 and CDR2: SGHRS and YFSETQ. After removal of 4 bases from V and 4 bases from J, the junction contained 5 bases not matched to a gene. This CDR3 is CASSRTSEYNEQFF. The CDR3 region has the DNA TGCGCCAGCAGCCGAACTAGCGAATACAATGAGCAGTTCTTC.